The 21 T cell receptor beta chains listed next were all sequenced from one sample in a study of blood T cell repertoires in COVID-19. This table comes from immunoSEQ multiplex PCR, and its TCRdb copy is limited to in-frame clones, with some not included. The sample contains 30,000 to 40,000 clones, roughly nine tenths of which appear only once. The sequenced sample consisted of peripheral blood. These receptors came from a man in his 70s with active COVID-19.

The V call is TRBV7-6, the J call TRBJ2-5; no definite D call. Germline CDR1 and CDR2: SGHVS and FNYEAQ. This CDR3 contains 14 residues. V was pared by 3 bases and J by 7 bases, with 15 bases between. CDR3 region: CASSFSLKEPTQYF. The CDR3 DNA reads TGTGCCAGCAGCTTCAGCCTAAAGGAGCCGACCCAGTACTTC.

The V and J genes are TRBV5-1 and TRBJ1-2; 8 nucleotides line up with TRBD1. CDR1 is SGHRS and CDR2 is YFSETQ in the germline V gene. The CDR3 is made up of 15 amino acids. V shed 3 bases and J 2 bases; nucleotides not matched to a gene: 6. The CDR3 loop reads CASSSGQGLNYGYTF. CDR3 bases: TGCGCCAGCAGCTCAGGACAGGGTTTAAACTATGGCTACACCTTC.

The chain has TRBV30 and TRBJ1-2; tentative D call: TRBD1 (5 bases). CDR3 size: 12 residues. The ends were cut back, 5 bases at V and 2 bases at J, with 9 bases in the middle. CDR1 and CDR2 (germline): GTSNPN, SVGIG (reference sequence). CDR3 sequence: CAWAQVNYGYTF. CDR3 coding DNA: TGTGCCTGGGCACAGGTAAACTATGGCTACACCTTC.

This chain links TRBV19 with TRBJ1-3; 7 nucleotides align to TRBD1. CDR3 length: 16 amino acids. Germline-derived CDR1 and CDR2 are LNHDA and SQIVND (reference sequence). V lost 5 bases and J lost 6; bases outside the gene matches: 13. CDR3 DNA sequence: TGTGCCAGTAGTTTAGGCCGGGACAGATTCGAAAACACCATATATTTT. Protein sequence: CASSLGRDRFENTIYF.

In this sample, this clone turned up once. V and J are TRBV19 and TRBJ1-1, with D possibly being TRBD1 (5 bases). Trimming removed 3 bases at V and 0 bases at J, with 8 bases between. In germline, CDR1 is LNHDA, CDR2 SQIVND (reference sequence). This CDR3 contains 14 residues. The CDR3 region has the DNA TGTGCCAGTAGTATTGCCAGGGTGAACACTGAAGCTTTCTTT. Translated: CASSIARVNTEAFF.

This rearrangement joins TRBV19 to TRBJ2-7, with TRBD1 matching over 7 bases. The CDR3 contains 16 residues. Trimming took 5 bases from V and 5 from J; bases not matched to a gene: 15. From germline, CDR1 is LNHDA and CDR2 SQIVND (reference sequence). CDR3 nucleotide sequence: TGTGCCAGTAGTCCAGCCCAGGGGGTCATAGGCGACGAGCAGTACTTC. Protein sequence: CASSPAQGVIGDEQYF.

The V gene is TRBV18, the J gene TRBJ1-1, with D tentatively TRBD1 (5 bases). There are 14 residues in the CDR3. CDR1 and CDR2 (germline): KGHSH, LQKENI. Trimming pared 3 bases from V and 2 bases from J, leaving 10 bases between. In DNA form, the CDR3 reads TGTGCCAGCTCACCTATCCAGGGAAACACTGAAGCTTTCTTT. Its translation: CASSPIQGNTEAFF. Filled out from reference TRBV18 and TRBJ1-1, the complete variable domain reads NAGVMQNPRHLVRRRGQEARLRCSPMKGHSHVYWYRQLPEEGLKFMVYLQKENIIDESGMPKERFSAEFPKEGPSILRIQQVVRGDSAAYFCASSPIQGNTEAFFGQGTRLTVV.

For the CDR3, the DNA is TGTGCCAGCAGCTTACTAGCGGGAGGATGGACCGGGGAGCTGTTTTTT. Translating it yields CASSLLAGGWTGELFF. This chain joins TRBV7-2 and TRBJ2-2; 11 nucleotides align to TRBD2. This CDR3 has 16 amino acids. With V trimmed by 2 bases and J by 5 bases, 4 bases remained unmatched. The germline V gene encodes CDR1 SGHTA and CDR2 FQGNSA.

The chain couples TRBV30 to TRBJ2-5; D might be TRBD1 (6 bases). The CDR3 has 20 residues. Germline V gives CDR1 GTSNPN, CDR2 SVGIG (reference sequence). Trimming took off 5 bases at V and 2 bases at J, with 33 bases between the two ends. CDR3: CAWRAAKLKFLQGWQETQYF. For the CDR3, the DNA is TGTGCCTGGCGGGCCGCTAAACTGAAATTCCTTCAGGGGTGGCAAGAGACCCAGTACTTC. The variable domain in full, completed from reference TRBV30 and TRBJ2-5, reads SQTIHQWPATLVQPVGSPLSLECTVEGTSNPNLYWYRQAAGRGLQLLFYSVGIGQISSEVPQNLSASRPQDRQFILSSKKLLLSDSGFYLCAWRAAKLKFLQGWQETQYFGPGTRLLVL.

The chain combines TRBV5-5 with TRBJ2-1; tentative D call: TRBD2 (6 bases). Per the germline V gene, CDR1 is SGHKS and CDR2 is YYEKEE (reference sequence). This CDR3 is built from 14 residues. V lost 6 bases and J 0 bases, leaving 10 bases between the germline ends. CDR3 DNA: TGTGCCAGCACGCCGGGGGACTCCTACAATGAGCAGTTCTTC. Amino acids: CASTPGDSYNEQFF.

This clone was seen a few times. The CDR3 sequence: CASAGTPSSYEQYF. The CDR3 DNA is TGTGCCTCGGCCGGGACACCGAGCTCCTACGAGCAGTACTTC. The chain links TRBV30 to TRBJ2-7; a possible D gene is TRBD1 (6 bases). The V end was cut by 7 bases, the J end by 0 bases, with 16 bases between. The CDR3 contains 14 residues. CDR1 GTSNPN and CDR2 SVGIG come from the germline V gene (reference sequence).

The J gene is TRBJ2-3, the V gene TRBV5-4, with TRBD2 matching over 10 bases. The V gene's germline CDR1 is SGHNT and CDR2 YYREEE (reference sequence). There are 16 residues in the CDR3. V dropped 4 bases and J dropped 4; count of bases not matched to a gene: 9. The CDR3 protein is CASSLGAGGGSDTQYF. CDR3 coding DNA: TGTGCCAGCAGCCTTGGAGCGGGAGGGGGTTCAGATACGCAGTATTTT.

The table lists this clone with a count of one. The chain is built from TRBV19 and TRBJ1-1, with 10 bases lining up with TRBD1. This CDR3 is 15 amino acids long. CDR1 LNHDA and CDR2 SQIVND come from the germline V gene (reference sequence). Trimming removed 6 bases from V and 4 bases from J; junction bases left unmatched: 8. The CDR3 DNA sequence: TGTGCCAGTAGGCTCGGGACAGGGGTCACCACTGAAGCTTTCTTT. Its translation is CASRLGTGVTTEAFF.

This sequence joins TRBV11-2 and TRBJ2-3, with D maybe TRBD2 (5 bases). CDR3 length equals 14 residues. V lost 3 bases to trimming and J lost 1 base, with 8 bases between them. Per the germline V gene, CDR1 is SGHAT and CDR2 is FQNNGV. In DNA, the CDR3 is TGTGCCAGCAGCTTCGCGGGTCGCACAGATACGCAGTATTTT. Amino acids: CASSFAGRTDTQYF.

The chain carries TRBV15 and TRBJ2-7, with TRBD2 as a possible D gene (6 bases). This CDR3 is built from 15 residues. Germline CDR1 and CDR2: LNHNV and YYDKDF (reference sequence). V was pared by 5 bases and J by 2 bases, with 16 bases between. CDR3 in amino acids: CATSLALAQPYEQYF. The DNA for the CDR3 is TGTGCCACCAGCCTCGCCCTAGCGCAACCCTACGAGCAGTACTTC.

The sample holds one count of this clone. This chain links TRBV7-9 with TRBJ2-5; perhaps TRBD2 as D (6 bases). This CDR3 comprises 14 residues. The V gene's germline CDR1 is SEHNR and CDR2 FQNEAQ (reference sequence). V lost 2 bases and J lost 0, with 7 bases in between. In DNA, the CDR3 is TGTGCCAGCAGCTTATGGGGGGACCAAGAGACCCAGTACTTC. It is translated as CASSLWGDQETQYF. The entire variable domain, with the rest obtained from reference TRBV7-9 and TRBJ2-5, is as follows: DTGVSQNPRHKITKRGQNVTFRCDPISEHNRLYWYRQTLGQGPEFLTYFQNEAQLEKSRLLSDRFSAERPKGSFSTLEIQRTEQGDSAMYLCASSLWGDQETQYFGPGTRLLVL.

This chain joins TRBV5-6 and TRBJ1-5; TRBD1 matches at 9 bases. From germline, CDR1 is SGHDT and CDR2 YYEEEE. The CDR3 sequence is 16 residues long. V shed 2 bases and J 3 bases; nucleotides not matched to a gene: 6. CDR3 in amino acids: CASSLGQGITNQPQHF. The CDR3 nucleotides are TGTGCCAGCAGCTTAGGACAGGGGATAACCAATCAGCCCCAGCATTTT.

The CDR3 DNA is TGTGCCAGCAATTTCGGCGGGGACACCGGGGAGCTGTTTTTT. This translates into CASNFGGDTGELFF. V and J are TRBV10-3 and TRBJ2-2, with a tentative D call TRBD2 (6 bases). The germline V and J ends were trimmed by 10 bases and 3 bases, with 15 bases remaining between them. The CDR3 is 14 residues long. Germline V CDR1 and CDR2: ENHRY, SYGVKD.

The chain combines TRBV9 with TRBJ2-7, with TRBD2 matching 8 bases. The V segment lost 3 bases and the J segment 5 bases; nucleotides outside the gene matches: 7. The length of the CDR3 is 14 residues. From germline, CDR1 is SGDLS and CDR2 YYNGEE. CDR3 residues: CASSGPSGSHEQYF. The DNA for the CDR3 is TGTGCCAGCAGCGGGCCCAGCGGGAGCCACGAGCAGTACTTC.

This clone was found a few times. The J gene is TRBJ2-7, the V gene TRBV28; the match to TRBD1 covers 9 bases. The CDR3 is 13 amino acids. Germline-derived CDR1 and CDR2 are MDHEN and SYDVKM. After removal of 6 bases from V and 4 bases from J, the junction contained 4 bases not matched to a gene. The CDR3 nucleotides are TGTGCCAGCAGGTTGACAGGGGGTTACGAGCAGTACTTC. Amino acids: CASRLTGGYEQYF.

The rearrangement uses TRBV9 and TRBJ2-5; unclear D gene. Deletions cut 1 base from V and 3 bases from J, with 7 bases between. CDR1 and CDR2 from the germline V gene are SGDLS and YYNGEE. The CDR3 consists of 13 residues. The CDR3 nucleotides read TGTGCCAGCAGCGTAAGAAGCGAAGAGACCCAGTACTTC. This sequence encodes CASSVRSEETQYF.